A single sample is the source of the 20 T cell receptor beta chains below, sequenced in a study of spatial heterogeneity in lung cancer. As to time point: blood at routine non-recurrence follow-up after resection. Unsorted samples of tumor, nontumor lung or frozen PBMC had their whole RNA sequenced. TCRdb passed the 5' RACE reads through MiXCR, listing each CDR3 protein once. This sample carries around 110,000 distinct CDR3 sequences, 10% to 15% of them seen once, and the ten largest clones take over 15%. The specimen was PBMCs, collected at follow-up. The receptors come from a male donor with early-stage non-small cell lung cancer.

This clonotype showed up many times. In DNA, the CDR3 is TGTGCCAGCAGCCCCCGGAGGGGAGGGACCGGGGAGCTGTTTTTT. This encodes CASSPRRGGTGELFF. The gene calls are TRBV7-2 and TRBJ2-2, with 7 nucleotides matching TRBD2. J gave up 5 bases and V 5 bases, and 8 bases lay outside the gene matches. The CDR3 consists of 15 residues. Germline V gives CDR1 SGHTA, CDR2 FQGNSA.

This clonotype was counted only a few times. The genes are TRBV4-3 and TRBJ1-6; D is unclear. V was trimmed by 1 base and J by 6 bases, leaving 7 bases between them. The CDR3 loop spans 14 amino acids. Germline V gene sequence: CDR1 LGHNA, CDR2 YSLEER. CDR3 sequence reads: CASSQGPINSPLHF. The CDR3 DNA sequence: TGCGCCAGCAGCCAAGGACCGATTAATTCACCCCTCCACTTT.

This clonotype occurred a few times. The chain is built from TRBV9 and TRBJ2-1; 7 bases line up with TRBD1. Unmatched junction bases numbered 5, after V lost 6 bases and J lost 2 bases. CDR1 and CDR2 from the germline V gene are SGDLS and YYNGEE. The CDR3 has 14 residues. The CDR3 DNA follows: TGTGCCAGCACTTCAGGGACAGCCTACAATGAGCAGTTCTTC. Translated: CASTSGTAYNEQFF.

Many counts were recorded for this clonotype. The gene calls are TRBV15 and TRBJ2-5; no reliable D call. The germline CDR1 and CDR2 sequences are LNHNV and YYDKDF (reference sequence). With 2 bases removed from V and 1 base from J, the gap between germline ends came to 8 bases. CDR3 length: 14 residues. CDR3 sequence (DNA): TGTGCCACCAGCAGACCCGGGTCCCAAGAGACCCAGTACTTC. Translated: CATSRPGSQETQYF. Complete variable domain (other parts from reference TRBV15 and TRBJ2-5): DAMVIQNPRYQVTQFGKPVTLSCSQTLNHNVMYWYQQKSSQAPKLLFHYYDKDFNNEADTPDNFQSRRPNTSFCFLDIRSPGLGDTAMYLCATSRPGSQETQYFGPGTRLLVL.

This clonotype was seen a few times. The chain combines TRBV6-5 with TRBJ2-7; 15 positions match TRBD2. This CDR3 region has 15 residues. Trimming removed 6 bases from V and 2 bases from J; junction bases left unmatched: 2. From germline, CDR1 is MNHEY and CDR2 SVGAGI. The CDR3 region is CASRGTSGGTYEQYF. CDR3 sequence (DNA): TGTGCCAGCAGGGGGACTAGCGGGGGGACCTACGAGCAGTACTTC.

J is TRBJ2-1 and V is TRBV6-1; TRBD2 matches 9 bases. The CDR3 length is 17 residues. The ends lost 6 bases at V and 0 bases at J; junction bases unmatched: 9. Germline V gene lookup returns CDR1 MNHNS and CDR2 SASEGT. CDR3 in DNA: TGTGCCAGCAGAGAGCGGGGGGCATTGAGCTCCTACAATGAGCAGTTCTTC. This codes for CASRERGALSSYNEQFF.

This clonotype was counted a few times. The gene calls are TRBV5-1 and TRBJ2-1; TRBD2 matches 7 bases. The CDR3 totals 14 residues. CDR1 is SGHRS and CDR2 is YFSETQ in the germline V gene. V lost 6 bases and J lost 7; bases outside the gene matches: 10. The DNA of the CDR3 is TGCGCCAGCACCCCGGGACTACCTCAGAATGAGCAGTTCTTC. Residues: CASTPGLPQNEQFF.

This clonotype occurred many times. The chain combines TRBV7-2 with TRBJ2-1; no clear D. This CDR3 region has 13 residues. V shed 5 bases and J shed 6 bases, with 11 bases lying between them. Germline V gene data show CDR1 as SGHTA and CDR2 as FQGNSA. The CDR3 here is CASSQYRSNEQFF. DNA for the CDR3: TGTGCCAGCAGCCAATATAGATCCAATGAGCAGTTCTTC.

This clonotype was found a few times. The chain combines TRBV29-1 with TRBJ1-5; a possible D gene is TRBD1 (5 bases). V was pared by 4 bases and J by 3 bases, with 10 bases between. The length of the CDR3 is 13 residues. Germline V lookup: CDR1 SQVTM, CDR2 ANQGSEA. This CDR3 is CSVAGTLNQPQHF. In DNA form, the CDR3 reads TGCAGCGTTGCCGGGACCCTCAATCAGCCCCAGCATTTT.

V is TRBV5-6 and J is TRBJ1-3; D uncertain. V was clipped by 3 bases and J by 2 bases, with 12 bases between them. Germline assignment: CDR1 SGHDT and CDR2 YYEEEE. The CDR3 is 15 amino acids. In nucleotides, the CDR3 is TGTGCCAGCAGCTCTACAGTTCTGACTGGAAACACCATATATTTT. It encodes CASSSTVLTGNTIYF.

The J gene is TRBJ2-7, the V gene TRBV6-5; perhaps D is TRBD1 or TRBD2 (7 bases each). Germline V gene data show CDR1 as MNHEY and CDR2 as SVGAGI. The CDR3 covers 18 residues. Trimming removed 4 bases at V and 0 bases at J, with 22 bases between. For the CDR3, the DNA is TGTGCCAGCAGTTCTCGACAGGGAGGGATTTTAAGCTCCTACGAGCAGTACTTC. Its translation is CASSSRQGGILSSYEQYF.

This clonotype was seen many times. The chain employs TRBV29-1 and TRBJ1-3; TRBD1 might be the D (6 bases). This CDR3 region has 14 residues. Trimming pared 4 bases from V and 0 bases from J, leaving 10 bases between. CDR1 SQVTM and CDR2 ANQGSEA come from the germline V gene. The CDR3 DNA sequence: TGCAGCGTTGCCCCAGGGGCCTCTGGAAACACCATATATTTT. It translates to CSVAPGASGNTIYF.

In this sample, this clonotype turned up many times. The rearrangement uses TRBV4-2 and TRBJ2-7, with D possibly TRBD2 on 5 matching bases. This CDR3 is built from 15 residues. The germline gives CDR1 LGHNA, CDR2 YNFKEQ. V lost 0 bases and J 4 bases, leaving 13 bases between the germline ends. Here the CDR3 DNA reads TGTGCCAGCAGCCAAGATCTCCTAGCAGTGTACGAGCAGTACTTC. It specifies CASSQDLLAVYEQYF.

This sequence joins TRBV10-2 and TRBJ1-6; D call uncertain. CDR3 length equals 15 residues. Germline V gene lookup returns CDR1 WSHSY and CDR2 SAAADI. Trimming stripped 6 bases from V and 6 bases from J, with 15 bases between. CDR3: CASRDGPRTNSPLHF. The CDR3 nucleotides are TGCGCCAGCAGGGATGGTCCCAGGACTAATTCACCCCTCCACTTT.

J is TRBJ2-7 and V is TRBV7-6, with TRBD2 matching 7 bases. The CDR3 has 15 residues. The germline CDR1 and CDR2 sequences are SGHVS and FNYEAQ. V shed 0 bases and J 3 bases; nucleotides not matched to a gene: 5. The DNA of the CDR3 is TGTGCCAGCAGCTTAGCCGGGGGGAAAGGCTACGAGCAGTACTTC. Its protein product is CASSLAGGKGYEQYF.

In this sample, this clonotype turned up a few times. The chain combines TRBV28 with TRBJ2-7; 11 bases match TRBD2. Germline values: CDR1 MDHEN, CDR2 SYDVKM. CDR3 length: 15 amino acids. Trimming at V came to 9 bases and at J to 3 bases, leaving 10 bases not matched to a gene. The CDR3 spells CASHRSGLAGYEQYF. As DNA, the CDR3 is TGTGCCAGTCACCGCTCTGGACTAGCGGGCTACGAGCAGTACTTC.

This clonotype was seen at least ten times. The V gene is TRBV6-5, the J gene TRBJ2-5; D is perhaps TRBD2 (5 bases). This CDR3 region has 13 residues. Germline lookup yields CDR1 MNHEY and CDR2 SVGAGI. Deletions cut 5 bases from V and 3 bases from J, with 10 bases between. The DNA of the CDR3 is TGTGCCAGCAGTAATACAGCGGAAGAGACCCAGTACTTC. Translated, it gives CASSNTAEETQYF.

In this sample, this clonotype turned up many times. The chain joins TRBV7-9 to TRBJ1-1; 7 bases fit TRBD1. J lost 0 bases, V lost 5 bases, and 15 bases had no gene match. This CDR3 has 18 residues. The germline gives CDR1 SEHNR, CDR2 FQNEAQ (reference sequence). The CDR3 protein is CASSPNRDSFRMNTEAFF. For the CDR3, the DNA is TGTGCCAGCAGCCCGAACCGGGACAGCTTCCGAATGAACACTGAAGCTTTCTTT.

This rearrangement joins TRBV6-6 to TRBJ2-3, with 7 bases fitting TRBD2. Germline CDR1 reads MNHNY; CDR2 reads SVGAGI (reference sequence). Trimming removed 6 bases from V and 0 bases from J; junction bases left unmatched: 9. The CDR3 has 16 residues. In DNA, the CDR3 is TGTGCCAGCAGGGGGGGGACTGTACGCAGCACAGATACGCAGTATTTT. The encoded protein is CASRGGTVRSTDTQYF.

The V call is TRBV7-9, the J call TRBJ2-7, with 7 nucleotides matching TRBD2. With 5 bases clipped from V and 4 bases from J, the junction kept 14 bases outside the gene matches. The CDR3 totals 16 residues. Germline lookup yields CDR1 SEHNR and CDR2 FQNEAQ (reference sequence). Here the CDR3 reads CASSPGGAAGWYEQYF. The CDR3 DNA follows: TGTGCCAGCAGCCCAGGTGGGGCAGCGGGGTGGTACGAGCAGTACTTC.